The 14 T cell receptor beta chains in this list originate from one sample, sequenced in a study of PD-L1 blockade in urothelial cancer. Noted time point: pretreatment peripheral blood. The repertoire was sequenced with immunoSEQ multiplex PCR; TCRdb's copy has only in-frame clones and lacks some. The sample contains tens of thousands of clones, roughly 84% of which appear only once. The sample in question was PBMCs, obtained around atezolizumab (anti-PD-L1) treatment. All receptors derive from a woman in her sixties or seventies with urothelial cancer.

The rearrangement links TRBV29-1 to TRBJ2-7; 8 bases are a match to TRBD1. CDR1 and CDR2 from the germline V gene are SQVTM and ANQGSEA. The trim removed 4 bases at V and 2 bases at J, leaving 4 bases unmatched. The CDR3 has 13 amino acids. Here the CDR3 reads CSVVAGGPYEQYF. As DNA, the CDR3 is TGCAGCGTTGTGGCAGGGGGCCCCTACGAGCAGTACTTC.

V and J are TRBV7-6 and TRBJ2-5; 9 bases align to TRBD2. V shed 0 bases, J shed 7 bases, and the junction held 6 bases outside the gene matches. Per germline, CDR1 SGHVS and CDR2 FNYEAQ. The CDR3 is 15 residues long. This CDR3 reads CASSLASGRMGTQYF. In DNA form, the CDR3 reads TGTGCCAGCAGCTTAGCTAGCGGGAGAATGGGGACCCAGTACTTC.

This chain links TRBV5-4 with TRBJ1-2; the match to TRBD1 covers 7 bases. CDR1 and CDR2 (germline): SGHNT, YYREEE (reference sequence). Trimming cost V 4 bases and J 7 bases; bases outside gene matches: 13. The CDR3 is made up of 15 amino acids. The CDR3 sequence is CASSTTSDRAGGYTF. CDR3 sequence (DNA): TGTGCCAGCAGCACCACATCTGACAGGGCAGGTGGCTACACCTTC.

This clone was detected once. The chain employs TRBV10-2 and TRBJ2-7, with TRBD2 matching 14 bases. This CDR3 has 16 amino acids. Per germline, CDR1 WSHSY and CDR2 SAAADI. The J segment lost 3 bases and the V segment lost 3 bases, leaving 4 bases of the junction unmatched. The CDR3 nucleotides are TGCGCCAGCAGTGACGTTGGGACTAGCGGGAGCTACGAGCAGTACTTC. Protein product: CASSDVGTSGSYEQYF.

This clone was seen once. The chain links TRBV5-4 to TRBJ1-4; D is unresolved. The CDR3 sequence is 15 residues long. Trimming took 0 bases from V and 3 from J, leaving 9 bases between them. Germline V gene sequence: CDR1 SGHNT, CDR2 YYREEE (reference sequence). CDR3 nucleotides: TGTGCCAGCAGCTTGGACGACACGCCTAATGAAAAACTGTTTTTT. Its translation is CASSLDDTPNEKLFF.

This clone was seen once. V gene TRBV27 combines with J gene TRBJ2-7, with 7 bases that match TRBD1. The CDR3 has 13 residues. Germline CDR1 and CDR2: MNHEY and SMNVEV (reference sequence). J gave up 6 bases and V 3 bases, and 5 bases lay outside the gene matches. CDR3 in amino acids: CASSFLQGREQYF. The CDR3, as DNA: TGTGCCAGCAGTTTTTTACAGGGGCGCGAGCAGTACTTC.

The chain recombines TRBV7-9 with TRBJ1-2; D gene ambiguous. The germline V gene encodes CDR1 SEHNR and CDR2 FQNEAQ (reference sequence). This CDR3 spans 13 amino acids. The V end lost 2 bases, the J end lost 3 bases, and 7 bases lay between the germline ends. CDR3 in DNA: TGTGCCAGCAGCTTAATCAACTACTATGGCTACACCTTC. As protein: CASSLINYYGYTF.

CDR3 bases: TGTGCTAGTGCCTTGGCCAGGGGGCGGGTCACTGAAGCTTTCTTT. This codes for CASALARGRVTEAFF. This sequence joins TRBV12-5 and TRBJ1-1, with 8 bases that match TRBD1. Germline V gene data show CDR1 as LGHNT and CDR2 as FRNRAP. The CDR3 loop spans 15 amino acids. With V trimmed by 7 bases and J by 4 bases, 11 bases remained unmatched.

The chain carries TRBV6-1 and TRBJ1-5; tentatively, D is TRBD1 (6 bases). V gave up 5 bases and J gave up 3 bases, with 11 bases separating them. The CDR3 totals 14 residues. Germline values: CDR1 MNHNS, CDR2 SASEGT. In DNA, the CDR3 is TGTGCCAGCAGTTTACAGGGCTTCAATCAGCCCCAGCATTTT. The encoded protein is CASSLQGFNQPQHF.

The chain joins TRBV15 to TRBJ1-2; 7 positions match TRBD1. The CDR3 contains 14 residues. V gave up 5 bases and J gave up 8 bases; unmatched junction bases: 11. Germline V gene data show CDR1 as LNHNV and CDR2 as YYDKDF (reference sequence). CDR3 in amino acids: CATSVRQGLRGYTF. CDR3 bases: TGTGCCACCAGCGTCCGACAGGGTCTTAGGGGCTACACCTTC.

This clone was counted once. The chain is built from TRBV6-6 and TRBJ2-2; D perhaps matches TRBD1 (6 bases). V was pared by 5 bases and J by 7 bases, with 14 bases between. CDR1 and CDR2 (germline): MNHNY, SVGAGI (reference sequence). The CDR3 sequence is 14 residues long. CDR3 bases: TGTGCCAGCAGTAAACAGGGTCGGGGCGGGGAGCTGTTTTTT. It translates to CASSKQGRGGELFF.

The J gene is TRBJ2-5, the V gene TRBV29-1, with 10 positions matching TRBD1. CDR1 and CDR2 (germline): SQVTM, ANQGSEA. Unmatched junction bases numbered 3, after V lost 6 bases and J lost 5 bases. The CDR3 covers 12 residues. CDR3 in DNA: TGCAGCGTGAAGGACAGGGGGGAGACCCAGTACTTC. This codes for CSVKDRGETQYF.

CDR3 sequence: CASSVGQGPGGDGYTF. The CDR3 coding sequence is TGTGCCAGCAGCGTCGGACAGGGGCCCGGAGGAGATGGCTACACCTTC. The J gene is TRBJ1-2, the V gene TRBV9, with 9 bases identical to TRBD1. Germline V lookup: CDR1 SGDLS, CDR2 YYNGEE. Unmatched junction bases numbered 11, after V lost 2 bases and J lost 6 bases. This CDR3 region has 16 residues.

Here the CDR3 DNA reads TGTGCCAGCAGCCCCGGGACAGGGGTTGGAAACACCATATATTTT. Residues: CASSPGTGVGNTIYF. The J gene is TRBJ1-3, the V gene TRBV5-6; 10 bases map to TRBD1. This CDR3 comprises 15 residues. Germline CDR1 and CDR2: SGHDT and YYEEEE. V dropped 4 bases and J dropped 3; count of bases not matched to a gene: 4.